This record concerns one T cell receptor (beta chain) sequence. Profiling relied on immunoSEQ multiplex PCR, and the TCRdb table lists in-frame clones only, not all of them. The table lists 200,000 to 250,000 clones, approximately 80% of them singletons. The sample comes from a study of blood T cell repertoires in COVID-19. The sequence derives from a human donor in a cohort sampled during active COVID-19. The sample consisted of peripheral blood.

This chain's CDR3 is CASSLVPGEPQHF. CDR3 DNA sequence: TGTGCCAGCAGCTTAGTCCCAGGGGAGCCCCAGCATTTT. V is TRBV7-9 and J is TRBJ1-5, with D maybe TRBD1 (6 bases). CDR3 length: 13 amino acids. CDR1 is SEHNR, CDR2 FQNEAQ, per germline (reference sequence). V was pared by 1 base and J by 8 bases, with 9 bases between. The full variable domain, in which reference TRBV7-9 and TRBJ1-5 provide the parts outside the CDR3, is DTGVSQNPRHKITKRGQNVTFRCDPISEHNRLYWYRQTLGQGPEFLTYFQNEAQLEKSRLLSDRFSAERPKGSFSTLEIQRTEQGDSAMYLCASSLVPGEPQHFGDGTRLSIL.